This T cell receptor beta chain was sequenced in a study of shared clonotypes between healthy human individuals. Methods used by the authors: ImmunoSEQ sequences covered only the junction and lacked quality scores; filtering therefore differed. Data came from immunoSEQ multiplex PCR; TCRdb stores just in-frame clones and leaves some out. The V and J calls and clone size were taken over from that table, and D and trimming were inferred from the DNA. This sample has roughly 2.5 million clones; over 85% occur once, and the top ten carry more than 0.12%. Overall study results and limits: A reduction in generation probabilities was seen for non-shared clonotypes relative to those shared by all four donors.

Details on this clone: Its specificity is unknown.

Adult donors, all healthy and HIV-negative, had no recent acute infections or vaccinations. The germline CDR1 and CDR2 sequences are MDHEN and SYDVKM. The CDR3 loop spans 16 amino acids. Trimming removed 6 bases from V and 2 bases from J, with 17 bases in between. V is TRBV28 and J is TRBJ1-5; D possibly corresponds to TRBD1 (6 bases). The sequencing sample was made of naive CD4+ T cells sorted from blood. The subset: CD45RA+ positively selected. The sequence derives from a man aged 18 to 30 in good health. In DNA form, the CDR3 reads TGTGCCAGCAGCCCCTATCAGGGGACCGGCAATCAGCCCCAGCATTTT. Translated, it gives CASSPYQGTGNQPQHF.